These 25 T cell receptor beta chains originate from one sample sequenced in a study of CD8+CD57+ T cells in acquired aplastic anemia. It was patients with CD8+CD57+ cell expansion by flow cytometry who were chosen for sequencing. TCR beta VDJ and CDR3 profiling used genomic DNA as template. Via MiXCR, TCRdb re-called the reads, giving one row per CDR3 protein. Of about 120,000 distinct CDR3 sequences detected, 40% appear once; the ten largest clones hold about 2.6%. Material for sequencing was sorted CD4+, CD8+, or CD8+CD57+ T cells (not recorded which) from PBMCs. The receptors shown here come from a human donor with aplastic anemia.

This sequence joins TRBV28 and TRBJ1-3, with D tentatively TRBD1 (5 bases). There are 14 residues in the CDR3. Germline values: CDR1 MDHEN, CDR2 SYDVKM. V shed 3 bases and J shed 8 bases, with 14 bases lying between them. This CDR3 reads CASSFRQGRDTIYF. CDR3 sequence (DNA): TGTGCCAGCAGTTTTCGGCAGGGAAGGGACACCATATATTTT.

This sequence joins TRBV29-1 and TRBJ1-1; D is undetermined. Germline V gene sequence: CDR1 SQVTM, CDR2 ANQGSEA. The V end was cut by 2 bases, the J end by 8 bases, with 12 bases between. The CDR3 runs to 12 residues. CDR3 in amino acids: CSVELVGFEAFF. The CDR3 nucleotides read TGCAGCGTTGAACTCGTCGGTTTCGAAGCTTTCTTT.

V usage is TRBV10-2 and J usage is TRBJ2-4, with D perhaps matching TRBD1 or TRBD2 (5 bases each). With 0 bases removed from V and 6 bases from J, the gap between germline ends came to 12 bases. This CDR3 has 15 residues. Germline V gene sequence: CDR1 WSHSY, CDR2 SAAADI. The CDR3 region is CASSESSGGGNIQYF. The CDR3 DNA reads as TGCGCCAGCAGTGAGTCAAGTGGGGGTGGAAACATTCAGTACTTC.

This clonotype was observed a few times. The chain joins TRBV10-3 to TRBJ1-5; D is uncertain. The CDR3 totals 15 residues. Germline V gives CDR1 ENHRY, CDR2 SYGVKD. Trimming took 0 bases from V and 7 from J, leaving 13 bases between them. The DNA of the CDR3 is TGTGCCATCAGTGAGTCGGTCGCTTTCGGGCAGCCCCAGCATTTT. Translation: CAISESVAFGQPQHF.

This rearrangement joins TRBV19 to TRBJ1-2, with D tentatively TRBD1 (5 bases). V gave up 3 bases and J gave up 7 bases, with 12 bases separating them. Germline V CDR1 and CDR2: LNHDA, SQIVND (reference sequence). The CDR3 is 13 residues long. The CDR3, as DNA: TGTGCCAGTAGTATGTTCGCAGGGCCTGGCTACACCTTC. It codes for CASSMFAGPGYTF.

This clonotype has at least ten counts. The chain links TRBV5-1 to TRBJ1-3; 10 bases are shared with TRBD1. The ends lost 1 base at V and 0 bases at J; junction bases unmatched: 4. Per germline, CDR1 SGHRS and CDR2 YFSETQ. This CDR3 region has 17 residues. The CDR3 loop reads CASSLWGQGSSGNTIYF. The CDR3 DNA reads TGCGCCAGCAGCTTGTGGGGACAGGGGAGCTCTGGAAACACCATATATTTT. Full variable domain (remainder filled in from reference TRBV5-1 and TRBJ1-3): KAGVTQTPRYLIKTRGQQVTLSCSPISGHRSVSWYQQTPGQGLQFLFEYFSETQRNKGNFPGRFSGRQFSNSRSEMNVSTLELGDSALYLCASSLWGQGSSGNTIYFGEGSWLTVV.

V gene TRBV20-1 combines with J gene TRBJ1-6; D might be TRBD1 (5 bases). This CDR3 spans 13 amino acids. Trimming left V 3 bases short and J 9 bases short, with 12 bases between. The germline gives CDR1 DFQATT, CDR2 SNEGSKA (reference sequence). The CDR3 loop reads CSASEGRGSPLHF. The CDR3 nucleotides read TGCAGTGCTAGCGAGGGACGGGGTTCACCCCTCCACTTT.

This clonotype showed up many times. The chain combines TRBV14 with TRBJ1-6, with a tentative D call TRBD1 (5 bases). This CDR3 has 13 amino acids. The V end lost 5 bases, the J end lost 14 bases, and 16 bases lay between the germline ends. Germline CDR1 reads SGHDN; CDR2 reads FVKESK. The CDR3 region is CASSTKNGGTLHF. In nucleotides, the CDR3 is TGTGCCAGCAGCACTAAAAATGGGGGAACCCTCCACTTT.

The rearrangement uses TRBV12-3 or TRBV12-4 and TRBJ1-2; D unclear. There are 14 residues in the CDR3. V shed 5 bases and J shed 5 bases, with 15 bases lying between them. The CDR3 reads CASSRTKIGYGYTF. The CDR3 nucleotides read TGTGCCAGCAGTCGCACCAAGATCGGTTATGGCTACACCTTC.

This clonotype was counted ten times or more. The chain employs TRBV9 and TRBJ2-1, with D possibly TRBD2 on 7 matching bases. Per the germline V gene, CDR1 is SGDLS and CDR2 is YYNGEE. This CDR3 is 16 amino acids long. The V gene lost 4 bases and the J gene lost 0 bases, with 14 bases spanning the gap. This chain's CDR3 is CASSRRGGDSYNEQFF. The CDR3 DNA reads as TGTGCCAGCAGCCGTAGAGGGGGGGACTCCTACAATGAGCAGTTCTTC.

The chain is built from TRBV30 and TRBJ2-3; D remains ambiguous. The CDR3 covers 13 residues. The ends were cut back, 4 bases at V and 3 bases at J, with 11 bases in the middle. Germline CDR1 reads GTSNPN; CDR2 reads SVGIG (reference sequence). The CDR3 loop is CAWNPYGTDTQYF. CDR3 sequence (DNA): TGTGCCTGGAACCCCTATGGGACAGATACGCAGTATTTT.

This clonotype was seen ten or more times. V gene TRBV6-1 combines with J gene TRBJ2-7; 9 bases line up with TRBD1. The CDR3 consists of 15 residues. With 2 bases clipped from V and 2 bases from J, the junction kept 4 bases outside the gene matches. The germline CDR1 and CDR2 sequences are MNHNS and SASEGT. CDR3 nucleotide sequence: TGTGCCAGCAGTGAATCGGGGACAGGGCCCTACGAGCAGTACGTC. It yields the protein CASSESGTGPYEQYV.

This clonotype was recorded only once. With a much larger clone just one base away, this may be a read error. The chain carries TRBV6-5 and TRBJ1-1; D ambiguous. The CDR3 consists of 14 residues. V lost 3 bases, J lost 0 bases, and 8 bases lay in between. Germline V gene data show CDR1 as MNHEY and CDR2 as SVGAGI. The CDR3 sequence: CASSYRRMNTEAFF. The CDR3 nucleotides are TGTGCCAGCAGTTATCGCAGAATGAACACTGAAGCTTTCTTT.

J is TRBJ1-6 and V is TRBV20-1, with 8 bases matching TRBD1. Germline V CDR1 and CDR2: DFQATT, SNEGSKA (reference sequence). There are 15 residues in the CDR3. Losses at the gene ends were 2 bases for V and 11 bases for J; bases not matched to a gene: 11. CDR3 in DNA: TGCAGTGCTAGAAACGCAGGGGGCGAAGGTACACCCCTCCACTTT. Amino acids: CSARNAGGEGTPLHF.

This clonotype was counted only a few times. This chain uses TRBV5-6 with TRBJ2-5; 11 nucleotides line up with TRBD2. The CDR3 is 16 residues long. Germline V CDR1 and CDR2: SGHDT, YYEEEE. Trimming at V came to 3 bases and at J to 8 bases, leaving 12 bases not matched to a gene. CDR3 nucleotide sequence: TGTGCCAGCAGCTCCCCCACTAGCGGGGGTCTAGTAACCCAGTACTTC. This encodes CASSSPTSGGLVTQYF. Based on the CDR3 plus reference TRBV5-6 and TRBJ2-5, the full variable domain is DAGVTQSPTHLIKTRGQQVTLRCSPKSGHDTVSWYQQALGQGPQFIFQYYEEEERQRGNFPDRFSGHQFPNYSSELNVNALLLGDSALYLCASSSPTSGGLVTQYFGPGTRLLVL.

The gene calls are TRBV15 and TRBJ1-3; D is perhaps TRBD1 (5 bases). The length of the CDR3 is 15 residues. The germline V gene has CDR1 LNHNV and CDR2 YYDKDF (reference sequence). The ends were cut back, 0 bases at V and 9 bases at J, with 15 bases in the middle. The CDR3 DNA is TGTGCCACCAGCAGAGATCCTCAAGCCGGGGGCACCATATATTTT. As protein: CATSRDPQAGGTIYF.

This clonotype came up many times. The chain uses TRBV6-5 and TRBJ1-6; D call uncertain. V lost 2 bases to trimming and J lost 8 bases, with 13 bases between them. Looked up from germline, CDR1 is MNHEY and CDR2 is SVGAGI. The CDR3 covers 15 residues. The CDR3 loop is CASSYRARGDSPLHF. DNA for the CDR3: TGTGCCAGCAGTTACAGGGCGCGGGGAGATTCACCCCTCCACTTT.

On this clonotype: Being one base from a much bigger clone, this may be a read error. V usage is TRBV5-4 and J usage is TRBJ1-1; TRBD1 aligns across 9 bases. CDR1 is SGHNT, CDR2 YYREEE, per germline (reference sequence). CDR3 length: 13 amino acids. The CDR3 DNA sequence: TGTGCCTGCAGCCAGACAGGGGGAAACGAAGCTTTCTTT. Translation: CACSQTGGNEAFF.

The chain couples TRBV2 to TRBJ2-7; D tentatively fits TRBD1 or TRBD2 (7 bases each). V dropped 7 bases and J dropped 9 bases, with 16 bases sitting between them. The V gene's germline CDR1 is SNHLY and CDR2 FYNNEI. This CDR3 region has 12 residues. The CDR3 nucleotides are TGTGCCAGCAAAAGGGAGGGGGCTACGCAGTACGTC. This sequence encodes CASKREGATQYV.

This clonotype was detected ten times or more. The chain uses TRBV9 and TRBJ1-2; a possible D gene is TRBD1 (5 bases). This CDR3 spans 13 amino acids. CDR1 and CDR2 (germline): SGDLS, YYNGEE. V gave up 3 bases and J gave up 8 bases, with 14 bases separating them. DNA for the CDR3: TGTGCCAGCAGCGCAAGCCAGGGTTGGGGCTACACCTTC. It codes for CASSASQGWGYTF.

This clonotype was seen only once. The chain links TRBV2 to TRBJ2-6; D might be TRBD1 (6 bases). The V gene's germline CDR1 is SNHLY and CDR2 FYNNEI. The CDR3 loop spans 19 amino acids. Trimming took off 6 bases at V and 2 bases at J, with 23 bases between the two ends. The CDR3 DNA follows: TGTGCCAGCAGATTTGCCAGTAGTCCCCAGGGGACTGGGGCCAACGTCCTGACTTTC. Protein product: CASRFASSPQGTGANVLTF.

The chain joins TRBV18 to TRBJ1-1; D is ambiguous. The CDR3 has 14 residues. In germline, CDR1 is KGHSH, CDR2 LQKENI. With 3 bases removed from V and 4 bases from J, the gap between germline ends came to 12 bases. The CDR3 DNA reads TGTGCCAGCTCACCCGGTTTCGCGGGCACTGAAGCTTTCTTT. It yields the protein CASSPGFAGTEAFF.

Ten or more counts support this clonotype. The chain uses TRBV2 and TRBJ1-5; D gene unclear. The CDR3 contains 13 residues. The V gene's germline CDR1 is SNHLY and CDR2 FYNNEI. V lost 8 bases to trimming and J lost 2 bases, with 10 bases between them. This CDR3 is CASGREGNQPQHF. The CDR3 region has the DNA TGTGCCAGCGGTCGTGAGGGCAATCAGCCCCAGCATTTT.

The sample holds many counts of this clonotype. V gene TRBV12-3 or TRBV12-4 combines with J gene TRBJ1-4, with D maybe TRBD1 (5 bases). The V and J ends lost 6 bases and 8 bases respectively, with 10 bases between them. CDR3 length: 12 amino acids. In nucleotides, the CDR3 is TGTGCCAGCAGAACCAGGGACGAAAAACTGTTTTTT. Translated: CASRTRDEKLFF.

The genes are TRBV29-1 and TRBJ1-2; D is perhaps TRBD1 (6 bases). The CDR3 has 15 residues. The V gene lost 5 bases and the J gene lost 6 bases, with 22 bases spanning the gap. The germline V gene encodes CDR1 SQVTM and CDR2 ANQGSEA. CDR3 DNA: TGCAGCGTTTCAGAATCCTTACACGGGGGGCATGGCTACACCTTC. Its translation: CSVSESLHGGHGYTF.